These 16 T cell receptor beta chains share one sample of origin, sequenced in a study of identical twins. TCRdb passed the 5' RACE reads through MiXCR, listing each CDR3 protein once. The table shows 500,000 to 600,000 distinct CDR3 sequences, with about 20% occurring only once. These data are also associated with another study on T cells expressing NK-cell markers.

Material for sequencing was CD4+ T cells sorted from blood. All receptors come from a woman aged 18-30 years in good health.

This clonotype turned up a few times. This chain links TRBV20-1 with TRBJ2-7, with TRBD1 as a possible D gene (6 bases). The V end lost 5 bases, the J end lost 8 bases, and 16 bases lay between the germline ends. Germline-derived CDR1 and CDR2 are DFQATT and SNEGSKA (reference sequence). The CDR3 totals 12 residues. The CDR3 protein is CSAQNRDLKQYF. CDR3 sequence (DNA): TGCAGTGCTCAGAACAGGGATCTTAAGCAGTACTTC.

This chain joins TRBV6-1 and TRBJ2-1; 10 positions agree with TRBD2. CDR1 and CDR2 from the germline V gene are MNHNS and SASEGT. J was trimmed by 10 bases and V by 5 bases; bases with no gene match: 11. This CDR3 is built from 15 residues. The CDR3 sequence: CASSTAGGPPWEQFF. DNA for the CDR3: TGTGCCAGCAGTACAGCGGGAGGGCCGCCTTGGGAGCAGTTCTTC.

The CDR3 DNA sequence: TGTGCCAGCAGTCGCGACGGGGGCGGCTACACCTTC. Residues: CASSRDGGGYTF. The V gene is TRBV6-5, the J gene TRBJ1-2, with D maybe TRBD1 (6 bases). The CDR3 length is 12 residues. Germline loops: CDR1 MNHEY, CDR2 SVGAGI. V lost 5 bases, J lost 8 bases, and 12 bases lay in between.

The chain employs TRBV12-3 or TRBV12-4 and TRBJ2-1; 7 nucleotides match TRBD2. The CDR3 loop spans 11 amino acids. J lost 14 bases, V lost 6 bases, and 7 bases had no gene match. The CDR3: CASSHRGGEFF. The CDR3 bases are TGTGCCAGCAGCCATCGTGGGGGGGAGTTCTTC.

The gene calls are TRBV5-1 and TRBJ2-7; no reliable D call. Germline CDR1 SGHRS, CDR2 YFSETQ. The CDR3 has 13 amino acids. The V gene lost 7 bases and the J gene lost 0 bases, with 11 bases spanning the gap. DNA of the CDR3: TGCGCCAGCCGAAGAGACCACTCCTACGAGCAGTACTTC. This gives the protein CASRRDHSYEQYF.

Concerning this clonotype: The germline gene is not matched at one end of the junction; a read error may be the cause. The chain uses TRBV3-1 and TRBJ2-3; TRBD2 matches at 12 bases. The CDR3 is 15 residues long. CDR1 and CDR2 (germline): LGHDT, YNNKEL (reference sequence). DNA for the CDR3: TGCAGGGGGGCTAGCGGGAGGGCTAGCACAGATACGCAGTATTTT. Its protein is CRGASGRASTDTQYF.

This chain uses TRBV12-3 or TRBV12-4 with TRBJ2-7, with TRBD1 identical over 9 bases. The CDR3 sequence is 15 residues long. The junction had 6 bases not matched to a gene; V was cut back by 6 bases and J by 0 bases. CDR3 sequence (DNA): TGTGCCAGCAGGCGTGCACAGGGGGCCTCCTACGAGCAGTACTTC. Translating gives CASRRAQGASYEQYF.

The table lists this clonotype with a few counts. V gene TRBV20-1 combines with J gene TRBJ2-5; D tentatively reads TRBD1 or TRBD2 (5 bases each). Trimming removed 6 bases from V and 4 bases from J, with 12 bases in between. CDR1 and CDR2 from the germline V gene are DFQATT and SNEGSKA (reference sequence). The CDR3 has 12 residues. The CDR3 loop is CSAHPGPETQYF. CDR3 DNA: TGCAGTGCCCACCCGGGACCAGAGACCCAGTACTTC.

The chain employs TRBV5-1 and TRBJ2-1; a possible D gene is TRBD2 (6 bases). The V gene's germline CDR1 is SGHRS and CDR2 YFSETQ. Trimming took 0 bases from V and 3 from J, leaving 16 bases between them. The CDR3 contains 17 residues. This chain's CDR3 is CASSLAAGGSNYNEQFF. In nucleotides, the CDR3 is TGCGCCAGCAGCTTGGCGGCTGGGGGGAGTAACTACAATGAGCAGTTCTTC.

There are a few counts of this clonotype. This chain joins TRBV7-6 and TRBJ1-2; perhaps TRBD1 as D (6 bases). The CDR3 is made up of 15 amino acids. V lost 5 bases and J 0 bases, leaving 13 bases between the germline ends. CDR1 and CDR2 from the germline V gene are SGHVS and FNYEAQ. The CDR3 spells CASSRNREANYGYTF. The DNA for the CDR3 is TGTGCCAGCAGCCGTAACAGGGAAGCTAACTATGGCTACACCTTC.

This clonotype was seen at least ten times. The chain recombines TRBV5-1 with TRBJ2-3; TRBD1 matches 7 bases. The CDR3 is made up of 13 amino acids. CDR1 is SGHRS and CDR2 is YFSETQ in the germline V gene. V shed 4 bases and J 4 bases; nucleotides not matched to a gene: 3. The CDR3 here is CASSGTGADTQYF. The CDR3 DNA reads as TGCGCCAGCAGCGGCACAGGGGCAGATACGCAGTATTTT.

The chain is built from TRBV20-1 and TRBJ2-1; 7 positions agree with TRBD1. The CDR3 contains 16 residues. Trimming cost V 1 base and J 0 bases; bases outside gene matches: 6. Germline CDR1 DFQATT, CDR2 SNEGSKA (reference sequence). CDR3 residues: CSARGGTASSYNEQFF. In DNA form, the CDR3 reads TGCAGTGCTAGAGGAGGGACAGCAAGCTCCTACAATGAGCAGTTCTTC.

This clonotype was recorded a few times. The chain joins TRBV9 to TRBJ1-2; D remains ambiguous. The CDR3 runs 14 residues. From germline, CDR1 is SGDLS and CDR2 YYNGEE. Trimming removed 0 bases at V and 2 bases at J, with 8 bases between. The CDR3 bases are TGTGCCAGCAGCGTAGAGGCAGCCAACTATGGCTACACCTTC. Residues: CASSVEAANYGYTF.

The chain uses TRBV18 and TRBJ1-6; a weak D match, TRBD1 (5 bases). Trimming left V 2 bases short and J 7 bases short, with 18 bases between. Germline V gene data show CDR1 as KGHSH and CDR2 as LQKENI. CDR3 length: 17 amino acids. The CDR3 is CASSPLAGLVGNSPLHF. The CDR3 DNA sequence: TGTGCCAGCTCACCATTGGCAGGGCTGGTCGGAAATTCACCCCTCCACTTT.

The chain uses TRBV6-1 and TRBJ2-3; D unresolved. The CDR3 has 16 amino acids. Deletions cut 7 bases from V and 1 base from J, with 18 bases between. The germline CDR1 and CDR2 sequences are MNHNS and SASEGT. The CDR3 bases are TGTGCCAGCAAGAGACGCTGGGGTGGGGGCACAGATACGCAGTATTTT. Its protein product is CASKRRWGGGTDTQYF.

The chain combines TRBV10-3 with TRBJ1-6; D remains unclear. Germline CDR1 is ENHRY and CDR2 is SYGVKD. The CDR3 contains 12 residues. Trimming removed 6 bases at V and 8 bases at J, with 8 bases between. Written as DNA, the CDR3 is TGTGCCATCAGGGCAGGAGATTCACCCCTCCACTTT. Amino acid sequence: CAIRAGDSPLHF.